This T cell receptor (beta chain) was recorded in a study of CD8+ T cells in alopecia areata. J lost 6 bases, V lost 5 bases, and 5 bases had no gene match. Per germline, CDR1 SEHNR and CDR2 FQNEAQ (reference sequence). The CDR3 consists of 13 residues. RNA extraction and reverse transcription yielded cDNA as sequencing template. Clones were read by immunoSEQ multiplex PCR, and TCRdb kept only the in-frame ones, dropping some. The sample carries 150,000 or so clones, around 50% recorded once. The sequences come from CD8+ T cells sorted from blood, collected at week 0. The receptor was isolated from a human donor with alopecia areata. The V and J genes are TRBV7-9 and TRBJ2-7; 9 nucleotides match TRBD1. The CDR3 loop reads CASSPQDRGEQYF. CDR3 nucleotides: TGTGCCAGCAGCCCACAGGACAGGGGCGAGCAGTACTTC.